This T cell receptor beta chain originates from a study of blood T cells in healthy people across ages. Turning to this clonotype: No antigen is known for it.

Using a J-beta primer mix together with a sample-barcoded 5' primer, a second PCR was run for roughly 7 to 11 cycles. A 12-random-nucleotide template-switch adaptor tagged each cDNA molecule. TCRdb re-called the 5' RACE reads through MiXCR, storing one row per CDR3 protein. The sample lists about 1,500,000 distinct CDR3 sequences; around 42% were seen once. General study results and limits: Older age went with lower TCR beta diversity per million T cells, in a roughly linear way. It was found that TCR beta diversity correlated strongly with the percentage of naive T cells.

Per germline, CDR1 SQVTM and CDR2 ANQGSEA. There are 13 residues in the CDR3. Trimming left V 4 bases short and J 1 base short, with 10 bases between. Caucasian, healthy and from Russia, the donors were aged between 6 and 90. This chain links TRBV29-1 with TRBJ2-5, with D possibly being TRBD1 or TRBD2 (5 bases each). The clonotype was recovered from a woman aged 18 to 35 in good health. Sequencing was performed on blood. CDR3 sequence reads: CSVAGAPQETQYF. CDR3 nucleotides: TGCAGCGTTGCCGGGGCTCCCCAAGAGACCCAGTACTTC.